This TCR beta chain originates from a study of molecular identifiers for immune sequencing clone quantification. The wider study: Five aliquots were made in replicates from the RNA of roughly 20,000 or 100,000 naive CD8 cells, and four were sequenced. The study, taken as a whole, reports: Identical TCR molecules that share a barcode could lead to an underestimation of highly expanded clone sizes.

Previously described methods and listed TCR primers produced bulk TCR libraries. TCRdb independently ran MiXCR on the PCR reads; one entry per CDR3 protein. The sample has 85,000 to 95,000 distinct CDR3 sequences, over 15% seen once; the top ten hold roughly 0.93%. This clonotype was seen at least ten times. The antigen remains unidentified. CDR1 and CDR2 (germline): MRHNA, SNTAGT. V gave up 5 bases and J gave up 9 bases; unmatched junction bases: 20. This CDR3 is built from 18 residues. Sorting isolated naive CD8 T cells as CD8+CD4-CCR7+CD45RA+ events. The receptor was isolated from a human donor in good health. Some libraries in this study had Jurkat cell RNA spiked in. The chain couples TRBV6-4 to TRBJ1-5; the match to TRBD1 covers 9 bases. Sequenced: naive CD8+ T cells from blood, with Jurkat cell RNA spiked in. The subset is: FACS-sorted CD8+CD4-CCR7+CD45RA+ naive T cells. CDR3 DNA: TGTGCCAGCAGTTCTTACCCCGGGACAGGGAGTAATTCAGCGCCCCAGCATTTT. Protein: CASSSYPGTGSNSAPQHF.